This T cell receptor beta chain was sequenced for a study of blood T cell repertoires in COVID-19. Study-level background: The samples span acute and convalescent COVID-19 from the United States, Italy and Spain. The analysed material was cDNA or gDNA that came from T cells, B-cell-depleted T cells, or PBMCs.

Germline trimming cut 6 bases from V and 5 bases from J; bases unmatched to any gene: 4. The CDR3 runs 15 residues. Per the germline V gene, CDR1 is LNHDA and CDR2 is SQIVND (reference sequence). In the original workflow: Reference gene primer amplification gave nucleated cell count estimates. Using immunoSEQ multiplex PCR, the repertoire was profiled, and TCRdb retains in-frame clones only, with some absent. For V, J and clone size, that table is used; D and trimming come from the DNA. The sample consists of 110,000 to 150,000 clones, about 80% of them appearing once. What was sequenced was peripheral blood. The V gene is TRBV19, the J gene TRBJ2-1; 13 nucleotides align to TRBD2. This clonotype was sampled from a human donor in a cohort sampled during active COVID-19. The chain's CDR3 is CASRLAGGPNNEQFF. The CDR3 DNA sequence: TGTGCCAGTAGACTAGCGGGAGGGCCTAACAATGAGCAGTTCTTC.